The 9 T cell receptor beta chains presented below share a single source sample, sequenced in a study of CD8+CD57+ T cells in acquired aplastic anemia. Researchers used genomic DNA as the template to profile TCR beta VDJ and CDR3. MiXCR, applied by TCRdb to the reads, yields one record per CDR3 protein. The sample has about 190,000 distinct CDR3 sequences, around half seen once; the top ten hold about 15%. The specimen sequenced was sorted CD4+, CD8+, or CD8+CD57+ T cells (not recorded which) from PBMCs. These receptors all come from a human donor in good health, serving as a control.

This clonotype occurred many times. The chain carries TRBV12-3 or TRBV12-4 and TRBJ1-2, with 10 bases fitting TRBD1. The CDR3 consists of 17 residues. Trimming cost V 2 bases and J 5 bases; bases outside gene matches: 11. In DNA form, the CDR3 reads TGTGCCAGCAGTTTAAGGGGTGGGACAGGGGTATGGTATGGCTACACCTTC. Translating gives CASSLRGGTGVWYGYTF.

This clonotype appeared many times. This chain uses TRBV5-8 with TRBJ2-5; 9 nucleotides agree with TRBD2. This CDR3 comprises 16 residues. Losses at the gene ends were 4 bases for V and 2 bases for J; bases not matched to a gene: 9. From germline, CDR1 is SGHTS and CDR2 YDEGEE. DNA of the CDR3: TGTGCCAGCAGCGGGATTAGCGGGGGAGGGCAAGAGACCCAGTACTTC. This translates into CASSGISGGGQETQYF. Full variable domain (missing parts from reference TRBV5-8 and TRBJ2-5): EAGVTQSPTHLIKTRGQQATLRCSPISGHTSVYWYQQALGLGLQFLLWYDEGEERNRGNFPPRFSGRQFPNYSSELNVNALELEDSALYLCASSGISGGGQETQYFGPGTRLLVL.

With regard to this clonotype: A much larger clonotype is one base distant, so this may be a read error. The chain links TRBV10-3 to TRBJ1-5, with TRBD1 matching 8 bases. Looked up from germline, CDR1 is ENHRY and CDR2 is SYGVKD. The trim removed 10 bases at V and 1 base at J, leaving 9 bases unmatched. This CDR3 contains 15 residues. The CDR3 sequence: CASIATGASNQPQHF. Written as DNA, the CDR3 is TGTGCCAGCATCGCGACAGGGGCGAGCAATCAGCCCCAGCATTTT.

The rearrangement uses TRBV29-1 and TRBJ2-7; a weak D match, TRBD1 (6 bases). Germline V lookup: CDR1 SQVTM, CDR2 ANQGSEA. Trimming removed 4 bases at V and 6 bases at J, with 16 bases between. The CDR3 consists of 13 residues. The chain's CDR3 is CSVGWDTRGEQYF. The CDR3 nucleotides read TGCAGCGTTGGATGGGACACCCGGGGCGAGCAGTACTTC.

This clonotype was observed once. A read error is possible here, since a much larger clone lies one base away. Lacking the conserved final phenylalanine or tryptophan, this CDR3 likely reflects a read error. This sequence joins TRBV6-2 or TRBV6-3 and TRBJ2-1, with D perhaps matching TRBD1 (5 bases). Per the germline V gene, CDR1 is MNHEY and CDR2 is SVGEGT. V lost 6 bases to trimming and J lost 7 bases, with 10 bases between them. The CDR3 runs 12 residues. In DNA form, the CDR3 reads TGTGCCAGCAGCGAAAGGGGTAATGAGCAGTTCCTC. This gives the protein CASSERGNEQFL.

This clonotype was recorded only once. The rearrangement uses TRBV7-8 and TRBJ2-7; the match to TRBD2 covers 11 bases. The end of the DNA fits TRBJ2-5 better, so the J call may be wrong. Germline values: CDR1 SGHVS, CDR2 FQNEAQ. The CDR3 extends over 17 amino acids. CDR3 in DNA: TGTGCCAGCGGGTCCGGGACTAGCGGCTCCCTGGGTGAGACCCAGTACTTC. It yields the protein CASGSGTSGSLGETQYF.

This clonotype was detected ten times or more. The gene calls are TRBV20-1 and TRBJ2-3, with a tentative D call TRBD1 (8 bases). Trimming removed 3 bases at V and 1 base at J, with 14 bases between. CDR1 and CDR2 (germline): DFQATT, SNEGSKA (reference sequence). This CDR3 comprises 15 residues. This CDR3 is CSARKQGGGTDTQYF. The CDR3 DNA reads TGCAGTGCTAGGAAACAGGGGGGGGGCACAGATACGCAGTATTTT.

This clonotype was picked up many times. The chain links TRBV5-6 to TRBJ2-7, with 8 bases matching TRBD1. The CDR3 is made up of 15 amino acids. Trimming cost V 4 bases and J 3 bases; bases outside gene matches: 9. CDR1 SGHDT and CDR2 YYEEEE come from the germline V gene. In DNA form, the CDR3 reads TGTGCCAGCAGCCTAAGACAGGGGTCCGTCTACGAGCAGTACTTC. Translating it yields CASSLRQGSVYEQYF.

The gene calls are TRBV7-9 and TRBJ2-5, with 11 bases fitting TRBD2. Germline values: CDR1 SEHNR, CDR2 FQNEAQ (reference sequence). The J segment lost 5 bases and the V segment lost 5 bases, leaving 16 bases of the junction unmatched. The CDR3 contains 18 residues. CDR3 residues: CASSPRGGSGGASETQYF. The CDR3 DNA reads as TGTGCCAGCAGCCCACGAGGGGGTAGCGGGGGGGCCTCGGAGACCCAGTACTTC.